The 11 T cell receptor beta chains in this list originate from one sample, sequenced in a study of T-cell reconstitution after alpha-beta-depleted transplantation in children (dated by TCRdb to about 2016). The library was produced with PCR. TCRdb names Illumina HiSeq 2500 as the instrument used. To normalize quantification of the TCRbeta repertoire, the TCR libraries were built with molecular barcoding that relied on unique molecular identifiers. The public reads were reprocessed in TCRdb via fastp at Q25 and MiXCR, keeping in-frame beta chains. Rows with one shared CDR3 protein collapse into an entry with the most common genes and DNA. The sample profile shows about 200,000 distinct CDR3 sequences; about 7% of them were found once. Jointly, the top ten make up 5.5% of the sample. Per the publication, the treatment or condition label means: allogeneic hematopoietic cell transplantation with graft depleted of TCRalphabeta T cells and CD19 B cells.

Sequenced here: PBMCs, sampled before TCRalphabeta/CD19-depleted stem cell transplant. Receptors originate from a boy under 10 years old with acute lymphoblastic leukemia, due to receive a stem cell transplant.

V usage is TRBV11-2 and J usage is TRBJ2-7, with 8 bases lining up with TRBD2. The CDR3 covers 14 residues. CDR1 and CDR2 (germline): SGHAT, FQNNGV. Trimming cost V 5 bases and J 2 bases; bases outside gene matches: 5. CDR3 in amino acids: CASSGTGGPYEQYF. The CDR3 bases are TGTGCCAGCAGCGGGACGGGGGGGCCCTACGAGCAGTACTTC. Using reference TRBV11-2 and TRBJ2-7 for the parts outside the CDR3, the full variable domain is EAGVAQSPRYKIIEKRQSVAFWCNPISGHATLYWYQQILGQGPKLLIQFQNNGVVDDSQLPKDRFSAERLKGVDSTLKIQPAKLEDSAVYLCASSGTGGPYEQYFGPGTRLTVT.

A few counts support this clonotype. The V gene is TRBV20-1, the J gene TRBJ2-7; the D is unclear. CDR3 length equals 12 residues. V lost 0 bases and J 7 bases, leaving 10 bases between the germline ends. Germline V lookup: CDR1 DFQATT, CDR2 SNEGSKA (reference sequence). In DNA, the CDR3 is TGCAGTGCTAGAGATGGGCCTGTGGAGCAGTACTTC. Translation: CSARDGPVEQYF.

This clonotype was recorded at least ten times. This chain links TRBV29-1 with TRBJ1-5, with TRBD1 identical over 8 bases. The CDR3 sequence is 13 residues long. CDR1 is SQVTM and CDR2 is ANQGSEA in the germline V gene. Losses at the gene ends were 6 bases for V and 4 bases for J; bases not matched to a gene: 5. The CDR3 here is CSVGQGPNQPQHF. The CDR3 DNA is TGCAGCGTCGGACAGGGTCCTAATCAGCCCCAGCATTTT.

This clonotype was found many times. The genes are TRBV4-3 and TRBJ1-5; D uncertain. Germline V gene data show CDR1 as LGHNA and CDR2 as YSLEER. The CDR3 extends over 16 amino acids. Trimming pared 0 bases from V and 6 bases from J, leaving 15 bases between. The DNA of the CDR3 is TGCGCCAGCAGCCAAGAGATAATGACCGCCTTTCAGCCCCAGCATTTT. As protein: CASSQEIMTAFQPQHF.

This clonotype has at least ten counts. The chain carries TRBV20-1 and TRBJ2-7; D is possibly TRBD1 (5 bases). The CDR3 spans 14 residues. V dropped 5 bases and J dropped 1 base, with 15 bases sitting between them. From germline, CDR1 is DFQATT and CDR2 SNEGSKA (reference sequence). In nucleotides, the CDR3 is TGCAGTGCTCACAGCGAGGACACTTCCTACGAGCAGTACTTC. Encoded protein: CSAHSEDTSYEQYF.

Ten or more counts support this clonotype. CDR3 amino acids: CASSNGGAYEQYF. The DNA for the CDR3 is TGTGCCAGCAGCAATGGGGGAGCCTACGAGCAGTACTTC. The chain links TRBV21-1 to TRBJ2-7; TRBD1 reflects the table's D call only, with no check against the DNA. TRBV21-1 is given as a pseudogene. This CDR3 has 13 amino acids.

This clonotype was recorded many times. V and J are TRBV20-1 and TRBJ2-3; the match to TRBD2 covers 7 bases. V lost 0 bases to trimming and J lost 1 base; unmatched junction nucleotides: 4. Germline CDR1 and CDR2: DFQATT and SNEGSKA (reference sequence). The CDR3 is 15 amino acids. The CDR3 nucleotides are TGCAGTGCTAGAGATTTAACTAGCGGCACAGATACGCAGTATTTT. Protein: CSARDLTSGTDTQYF.

This clonotype was recorded many times. V and J are TRBV25-1 and TRBJ2-7; D is possibly TRBD1 (6 bases). There are 16 residues in the CDR3. The germline V and J ends were trimmed by 3 bases and 0 bases, with 15 bases remaining between them. Per the germline V gene, CDR1 is MGHDK and CDR2 is SYGVNS. CDR3 sequence: CASSDDRSRISYEQYF. The CDR3 DNA reads TGTGCCAGCAGTGACGACAGGTCCAGGATCTCCTACGAGCAGTACTTC.

This clonotype was seen at least ten times. The V and J genes are TRBV5-6 and TRBJ2-7, with 9 positions matching TRBD1. Unmatched junction bases numbered 8, after V lost 1 base and J lost 0 bases. The germline CDR1 and CDR2 sequences are SGHDT and YYEEEE. The CDR3 sequence is 17 residues long. CDR3 nucleotide sequence: TGTGCCAGCAGCTTGATGGTTGGGACAGGGAGCTCCTACGAGCAGTACTTC. Its protein is CASSLMVGTGSSYEQYF.

V and J are TRBV28 and TRBJ1-6, with 10 positions matching TRBD1. From germline, CDR1 is MDHEN and CDR2 SYDVKM. The ends lost 6 bases at V and 6 bases at J; junction bases unmatched: 8. This CDR3 comprises 16 residues. CDR3 sequence: CASSVPRTGGNSPLHF. DNA of the CDR3: TGTGCCAGCAGCGTACCAAGGACAGGGGGTAATTCACCCCTCCACTTT. The full variable domain, in which reference TRBV28 and TRBJ1-6 provide the parts outside the CDR3, is DVKVTQSSRYLVKRTGEKVFLECVQDMDHENMFWYRQDPGLGLRLIYFSYDVKMKEKGDIPEGYSVSREKKERFSLILESASTNQTSMYLCASSVPRTGGNSPLHFGNGTRLTVT.

The sample holds many counts of this clonotype. The chain uses TRBV5-1 and TRBJ2-7, with D uncertain. The length of the CDR3 is 14 residues. Germline V gene data show CDR1 as SGHRS and CDR2 as YFSETQ. Between the trimmed V and J ends, which lost 2 bases and 0 bases, there was a span of 9 bases. The CDR3 region is CASSFHTVSYEQYF. The CDR3, as DNA: TGCGCCAGCAGCTTTCACACCGTCTCCTACGAGCAGTACTTC.